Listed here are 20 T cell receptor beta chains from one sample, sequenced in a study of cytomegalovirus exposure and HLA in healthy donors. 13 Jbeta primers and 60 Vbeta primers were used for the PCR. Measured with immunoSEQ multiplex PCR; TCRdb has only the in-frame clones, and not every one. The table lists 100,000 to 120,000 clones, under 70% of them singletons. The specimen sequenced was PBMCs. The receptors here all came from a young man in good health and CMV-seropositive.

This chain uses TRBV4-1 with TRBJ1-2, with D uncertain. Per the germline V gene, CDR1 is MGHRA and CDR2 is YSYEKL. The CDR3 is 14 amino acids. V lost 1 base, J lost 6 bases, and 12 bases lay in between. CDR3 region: CASSQARGVDGYTF. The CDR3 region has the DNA TGCGCCAGCAGCCAAGCCCGCGGGGTGGATGGCTACACCTTC.

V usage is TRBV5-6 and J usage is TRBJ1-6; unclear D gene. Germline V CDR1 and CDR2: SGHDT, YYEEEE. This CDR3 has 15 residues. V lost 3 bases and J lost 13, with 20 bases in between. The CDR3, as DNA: TGTGCCAGCAGCTCGTTGGCCCTAAATGGGAGGCCCCTCCACTTT. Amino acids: CASSSLALNGRPLHF.

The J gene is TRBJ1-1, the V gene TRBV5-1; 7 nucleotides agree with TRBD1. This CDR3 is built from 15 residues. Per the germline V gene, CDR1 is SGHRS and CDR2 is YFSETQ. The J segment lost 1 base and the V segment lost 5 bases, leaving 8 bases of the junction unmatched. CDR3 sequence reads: CASRADRSPNTEAFF. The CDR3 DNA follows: TGCGCCAGCAGAGCGGACAGGTCTCCGAACACTGAAGCTTTCTTT.

CDR3 bases: TGTGCCAGCAGCTTAATACCTGGGCTAGCGGGCACAGATACGCAGTATTTT. Its protein is CASSLIPGLAGTDTQYF. This chain links TRBV7-2 with TRBJ2-3, with 7 bases matching TRBD2. J was trimmed by 1 base and V by 2 bases; bases with no gene match: 9. Germline V gene sequence: CDR1 SGHTA, CDR2 FQGNSA. The CDR3 is made up of 17 amino acids.

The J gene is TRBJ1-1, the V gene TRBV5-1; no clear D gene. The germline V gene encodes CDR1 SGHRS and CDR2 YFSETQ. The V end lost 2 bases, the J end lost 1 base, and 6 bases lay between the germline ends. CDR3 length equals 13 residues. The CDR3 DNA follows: TGCGCCAGCAGCTTTACGGGGAACACTGAAGCTTTCTTT. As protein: CASSFTGNTEAFF.

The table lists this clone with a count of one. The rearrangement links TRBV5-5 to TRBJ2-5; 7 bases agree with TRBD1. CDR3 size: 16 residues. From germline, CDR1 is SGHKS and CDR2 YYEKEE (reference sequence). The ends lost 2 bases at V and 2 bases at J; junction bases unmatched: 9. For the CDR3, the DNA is TGTGCCAGCAGCTTTCACAGGGGCCCCGGGCAAGAGACCCAGTACTTC. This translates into CASSFHRGPGQETQYF.

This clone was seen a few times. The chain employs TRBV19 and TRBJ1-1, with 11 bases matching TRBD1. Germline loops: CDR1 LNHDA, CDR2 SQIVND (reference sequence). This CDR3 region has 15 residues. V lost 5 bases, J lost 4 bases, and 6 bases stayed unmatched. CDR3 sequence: CASSPGGTGGTEAFF. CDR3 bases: TGTGCCAGTAGTCCAGGGGGGACAGGGGGCACTGAAGCTTTCTTT.

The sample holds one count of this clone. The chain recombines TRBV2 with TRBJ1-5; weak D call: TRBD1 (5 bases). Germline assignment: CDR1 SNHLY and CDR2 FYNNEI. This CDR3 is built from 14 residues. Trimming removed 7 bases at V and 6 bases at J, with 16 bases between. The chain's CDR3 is CASKNSVRAQPQHF. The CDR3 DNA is TGTGCCAGCAAAAACAGCGTCAGGGCTCAGCCCCAGCATTTT.

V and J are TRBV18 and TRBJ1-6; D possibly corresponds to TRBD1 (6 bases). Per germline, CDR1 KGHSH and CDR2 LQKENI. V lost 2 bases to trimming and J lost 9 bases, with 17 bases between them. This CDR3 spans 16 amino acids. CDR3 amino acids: CASSPDARGVGSPLHF. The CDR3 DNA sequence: TGTGCCAGCTCACCAGACGCCAGGGGAGTGGGTTCACCCCTCCACTTT.

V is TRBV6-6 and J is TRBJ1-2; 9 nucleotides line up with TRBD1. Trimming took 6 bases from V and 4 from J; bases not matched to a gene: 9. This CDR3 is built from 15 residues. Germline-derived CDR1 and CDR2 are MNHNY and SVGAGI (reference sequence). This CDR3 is CASRERDRAFYGYTF. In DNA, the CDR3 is TGTGCCAGCAGGGAACGGGACAGGGCTTTCTATGGCTACACCTTC.

The CDR3 DNA follows: TGTGCCAGCTCACTCAGTTCGGAGACCCAGTACTTC. Translating gives CASSLSSETQYF. V usage is TRBV18 and J usage is TRBJ2-5; D is ambiguous. The germline V gene encodes CDR1 KGHSH and CDR2 LQKENI. Trimming shortened V by 4 bases and J by 5 bases, and 8 bases separated the two germline ends. CDR3 length: 12 amino acids.

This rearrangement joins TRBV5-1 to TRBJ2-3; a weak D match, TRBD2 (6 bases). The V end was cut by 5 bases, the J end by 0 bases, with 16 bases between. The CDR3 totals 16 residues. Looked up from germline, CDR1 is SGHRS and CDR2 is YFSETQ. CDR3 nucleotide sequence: TGCGCCAGCAGGTCAACCGGGGGTCATAGCACAGATACGCAGTATTTT. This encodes CASRSTGGHSTDTQYF. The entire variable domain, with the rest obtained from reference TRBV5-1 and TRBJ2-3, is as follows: KAGVTQTPRYLIKTRGQQVTLSCSPISGHRSVSWYQQTPGQGLQFLFEYFSETQRNKGNFPGRFSGRQFSNSRSEMNVSTLELGDSALYLCASRSTGGHSTDTQYFGPGTRLTVL.

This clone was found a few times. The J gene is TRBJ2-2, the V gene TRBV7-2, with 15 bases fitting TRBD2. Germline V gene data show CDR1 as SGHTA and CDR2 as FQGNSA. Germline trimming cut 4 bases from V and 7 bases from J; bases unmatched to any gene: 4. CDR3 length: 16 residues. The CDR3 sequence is CASSWTSGGAVGELFF. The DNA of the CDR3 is TGTGCCAGCAGCTGGACTAGCGGGGGGGCCGTCGGGGAGCTGTTTTTT.

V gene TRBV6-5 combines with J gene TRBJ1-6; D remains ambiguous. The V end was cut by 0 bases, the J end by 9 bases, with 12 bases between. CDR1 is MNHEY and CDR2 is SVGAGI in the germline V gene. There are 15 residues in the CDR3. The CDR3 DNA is TGTGCCAGCAGTTACTCGACGGGGTATGGTTCACCCCTCCACTTT. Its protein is CASSYSTGYGSPLHF.

As DNA, the CDR3 is TGTGCCAGCAGCCAAGGGGGGGGCTATGGCTACACCTTC. Translation gives CASSQGGGYGYTF. V is TRBV14 and J is TRBJ1-2; D is possibly TRBD1 (5 bases). V lost 1 base and J lost 4, with 7 bases in between. The CDR3 runs 13 residues. The V gene's germline CDR1 is SGHDN and CDR2 FVKESK.

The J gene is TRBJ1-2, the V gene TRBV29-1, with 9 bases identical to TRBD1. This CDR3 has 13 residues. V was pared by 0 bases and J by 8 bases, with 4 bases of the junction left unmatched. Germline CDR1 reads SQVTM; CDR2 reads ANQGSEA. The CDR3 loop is CSVEEYRGQGYTF. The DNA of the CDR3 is TGCAGCGTTGAAGAGTACAGGGGGCAAGGCTACACCTTC.

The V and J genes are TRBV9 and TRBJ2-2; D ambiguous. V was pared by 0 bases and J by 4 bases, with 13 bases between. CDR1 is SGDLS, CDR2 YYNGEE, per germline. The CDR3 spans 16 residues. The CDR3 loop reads CASSVESIPSTGELFF. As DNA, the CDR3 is TGTGCCAGCAGCGTAGAGTCTATCCCAAGCACCGGGGAGCTGTTTTTT.

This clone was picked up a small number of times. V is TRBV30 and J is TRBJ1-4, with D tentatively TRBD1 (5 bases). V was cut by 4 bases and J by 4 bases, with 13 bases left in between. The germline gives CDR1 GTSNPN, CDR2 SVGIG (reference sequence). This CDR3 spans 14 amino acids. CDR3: CAWKGLRVNEKLFF. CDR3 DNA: TGTGCCTGGAAGGGGTTGAGAGTTAATGAAAAACTGTTTTTT.

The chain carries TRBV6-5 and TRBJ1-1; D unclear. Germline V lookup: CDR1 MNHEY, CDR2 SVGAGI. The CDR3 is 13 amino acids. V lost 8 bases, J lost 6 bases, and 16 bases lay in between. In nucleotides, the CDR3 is TGTGCCAGCGTCTGGGCCAGCACGTCTGAAGCTTTCTTT. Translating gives CASVWASTSEAFF.

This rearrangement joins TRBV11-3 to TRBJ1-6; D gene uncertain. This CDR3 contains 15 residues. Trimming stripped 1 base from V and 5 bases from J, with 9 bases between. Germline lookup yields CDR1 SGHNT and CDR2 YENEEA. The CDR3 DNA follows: TGTGCCAGCAGCTTAGTTAGCGGAGATAATTCACCCCTCCACTTT. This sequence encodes CASSLVSGDNSPLHF. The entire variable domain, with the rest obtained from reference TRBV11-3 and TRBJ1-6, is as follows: EAGVVQSPRYKIIEKKQPVAFWCNPISGHNTLYWYLQNLGQGPELLIRYENEEAVDDSQLPKDRFSAERLKGVDSTLKIQPAELGDSAVYLCASSLVSGDNSPLHFGNGTRLTVT.